These 4 T cell receptor beta chains originate from one sample sequenced in a study of cytotoxic CD8 clonotypes in ibrutinib-treated CLL. The data were produced by immunoSEQ multiplex PCR, yet TCRdb's version contains in-frame clones alone and is incomplete. The table lists 300,000 or so clones, roughly 67% of them singletons. The starting material was PBMCs, obtained after 36 months of ibrutinib treatment. The receptors shown here come from a human donor with chronic lymphocytic leukemia.

The chain combines TRBV18 with TRBJ2-5, with 12 bases fitting TRBD2. Trimming removed 4 bases from V and 1 base from J; junction bases left unmatched: 4. The CDR3 sequence is 16 residues long. Germline V CDR1 and CDR2: KGHSH, LQKENI. The CDR3 sequence is CASSQGLAGIQETQYF. CDR3 bases: TGTGCCAGCTCACAAGGACTAGCGGGGATCCAAGAGACCCAGTACTTC.

The rearrangement links TRBV6-4 to TRBJ2-1; 16 bases map to TRBD2. Germline loops: CDR1 MRHNA, CDR2 SNTAGT. Trimming took 4 bases from V and 1 from J; bases not matched to a gene: 10. CDR3 length equals 20 residues. The CDR3 sequence is CASSAYPPGLAGGSYNEQFF. In nucleotides, the CDR3 is TGTGCCAGCAGTGCCTACCCGCCGGGACTAGCGGGAGGGTCCTACAATGAGCAGTTCTTC.

J is TRBJ2-7 and V is TRBV4-1; D possibly uses TRBD1 or TRBD2 (5 bases each). CDR3 size: 14 residues. CDR1 is MGHRA, CDR2 YSYEKL, per germline. V was pared by 4 bases and J by 7 bases, with 17 bases between. CDR3 coding DNA: TGCGCCAGCAGCCTAAGCCTCGGGGCGAAAGAGCAGTACTTC. This gives the protein CASSLSLGAKEQYF.

The table lists this clone with a count of one. V and J are TRBV18 and TRBJ1-1, with 9 bases that match TRBD1. Germline trimming cut 4 bases from V and 1 base from J; bases unmatched to any gene: 4. CDR1 KGHSH and CDR2 LQKENI come from the germline V gene. The CDR3 loop spans 15 amino acids. CDR3 DNA sequence: TGTGCCAGCTCACTAGGGGGACAGGGGAACACTGAAGCTTTCTTT. Translated, it gives CASSLGGQGNTEAFF.